A single sample gave rise to the 10 T cell receptor beta chains below, sequenced in a study of cytomegalovirus exposure and HLA in healthy donors. The PCR ran on 60 Vbeta and 13 Jbeta primers. TCRdb's copy holds only in-frame clones and misses some; the assay was immunoSEQ multiplex PCR. The table includes some 150,000 clones, about 73% detected once. Sequenced: PBMCs. The receptors here all came from a woman aged 55-70 years in good health and CMV-seropositive.

The rearrangement joins TRBV6-6 to TRBJ1-3, with TRBD1 as a possible D gene (6 bases). CDR1 is MNHNY, CDR2 SVGAGI, per germline (reference sequence). This CDR3 has 16 amino acids. Trimming cost V 5 bases and J 0 bases, with 14 bases left between them. CDR3: CASSLSRDNSGNTIYF. CDR3 sequence (DNA): TGTGCCAGCAGTCTATCCCGGGACAACTCTGGAAACACCATATATTTT.

This clone was seen once. The chain links TRBV7-9 to TRBJ1-2; D uncertain. Deletions cut 2 bases from V and 2 bases from J, with 6 bases between. There are 13 residues in the CDR3. The V gene's germline CDR1 is SEHNR and CDR2 FQNEAQ (reference sequence). CDR3 region: CASSLRENYGYTF. In DNA, the CDR3 is TGTGCCAGCAGCTTACGGGAGAACTATGGCTACACCTTC.

The rearrangement joins TRBV6-5 to TRBJ2-1, with 7 nucleotides matching TRBD1. Per germline, CDR1 MNHEY and CDR2 SVGAGI. The CDR3 is made up of 16 amino acids. Losses at the gene ends were 4 bases for V and 5 bases for J; bases not matched to a gene: 11. In nucleotides, the CDR3 is TGTGCCAGCAGTTTCCGGGGACAGCGGCACCACAATGAGCAGTTCTTC. This gives the protein CASSFRGQRHHNEQFF.

The V call is TRBV5-4, the J call TRBJ1-1, with TRBD1 matching 7 bases. Germline V CDR1 and CDR2: SGHNT, YYREEE (reference sequence). With V trimmed by 7 bases and J by 1 base, 7 bases remained unmatched. This CDR3 has 14 amino acids. The CDR3 loop is CASYQDRWNTEAFF. The CDR3 nucleotides are TGTGCCAGCTACCAGGACAGGTGGAACACTGAAGCTTTCTTT.

This clone was seen only a few times. The chain employs TRBV7-9 and TRBJ1-1, with TRBD1 matching 9 bases. The V gene's germline CDR1 is SEHNR and CDR2 FQNEAQ (reference sequence). The V segment lost 1 base and the J segment 5 bases; nucleotides outside the gene matches: 5. The CDR3 is made up of 15 amino acids. As DNA, the CDR3 is TGTGCCAGCAGCTTAGGAACAGGGGGCCTGACTGAAGCTTTCTTT. This encodes CASSLGTGGLTEAFF.

The CDR3 region has the DNA TGTGCCAGCAGCACCGGCACTAGCGGGAGGATCAATGAGCAGTTCTTC. This gives the protein CASSTGTSGRINEQFF. This rearrangement joins TRBV9 to TRBJ2-1, with 12 bases that match TRBD2. Germline V gene lookup returns CDR1 SGDLS and CDR2 YYNGEE. V was clipped by 4 bases and J by 6 bases; unmatched bases: 8. The CDR3 has 16 amino acids.

This chain connects TRBV15 to TRBJ2-1, with 11 positions matching TRBD2. CDR3 length equals 15 residues. CDR1 is LNHNV and CDR2 is YYDKDF in the germline V gene (reference sequence). The V and J ends lost 0 bases and 9 bases, in that order; junction bases with no gene match: 4. CDR3 coding DNA: TGTGCCACCAGCAGAGAGGGTAGCGGGAGGGGTGAGCAGTTCTTC. Its translation is CATSREGSGRGEQFF.

The chain carries TRBV6-6 and TRBJ2-7; TRBD2 matches 8 bases. V was clipped by 5 bases and J by 2 bases; unmatched bases: 8. Germline CDR1 and CDR2: MNHNY and SVGAGI (reference sequence). CDR3 length: 15 residues. The CDR3 DNA follows: TGTGCCAGCAGTACCGGGACTAGATTACCCTACGAGCAGTACTTC. Translation gives CASSTGTRLPYEQYF.

This clone was recorded a few times. The V gene is TRBV5-6, the J gene TRBJ1-5; no clear D. The V gene's germline CDR1 is SGHDT and CDR2 YYEEEE. The CDR3 has 16 amino acids. The V end lost 4 bases, the J end lost 2 bases, and 16 bases lay between the germline ends. CDR3 in amino acids: CASSGWMIGGNQPQHF. The CDR3 nucleotides read TGTGCCAGCAGCGGGTGGATGATCGGAGGCAATCAGCCCCAGCATTTT.

The V gene is TRBV2, the J gene TRBJ2-1, with 7 bases matching TRBD2. The V and J ends lost 3 bases and 0 bases, in that order; junction bases with no gene match: 2. The CDR3 sequence is 15 residues long. The germline gives CDR1 SNHLY, CDR2 FYNNEI. The CDR3 protein is CASSEGGFSYNEQFF. CDR3 nucleotides: TGTGCCAGCAGTGAGGGAGGGTTCTCCTACAATGAGCAGTTCTTC.